A selection of T cell receptor beta chains follows, all from one sample in a study of T-cell memory formation after mild COVID-19. TCRdb reanalysed the 5' RACE reads using MiXCR and keeps one entry per CDR3 protein. The sample consists of about 130,000 distinct CDR3 sequences, about 18% of them appearing once. Sequencing was done on a sample of PBMCs or a T cell subset sorted from them (not recorded which). The source of these receptors is a man between 18 and 35 years old who had mild COVID-19 (a few samples of this study predate the infection). Cell type and time point are not known. Each CDR3 is given with its conserved first and last residue. The order of the fields is D gene, clone size, V gene, J gene, CDR3 protein, CDR3 DNA. A D gene is named only where the DNA matches it firmly. Part of the rows lack a size; the others show once, few, many or a class for expanded clones.

d_call: NA; clone_size: few; v_call: TRBV2; j_call: TRBJ2-5; cdr3_aa: CASTFQETQYF; cdr3_nt: TGTGCCAGCACCTTCCAAGAGACCCAGTACTTC
d_call: NA; clone_size: many; v_call: TRBV12-3/TRBV12-4; j_call: TRBJ2-2; cdr3_aa: CASRLAERNTGELFF; cdr3_nt: TGTGCCAGCAGATTAGCGGAGCGGAACACCGGGGAGCTGTTTTTT
d_call: NA; clone_size: few; v_call: TRBV7-3; j_call: TRBJ2-2; cdr3_aa: CASSFGVSSGELFF; cdr3_nt: TGTGCCAGCAGCTTCGGGGTCTCGTCCGGGGAGCTGTTTTTT
d_call: TRBD2; clone_size: NA; v_call: TRBV19; j_call: TRBJ2-7; cdr3_aa: CASSIGGGNYEQYF; cdr3_nt: TGTGCCAGTAGTATAGGCGGGGGGAACTACGAGCAGTACTTC
d_call: NA; clone_size: NA; v_call: TRBV15; j_call: TRBJ2-1; cdr3_aa: CATSSAEGAGSYNEQFF; cdr3_nt: TGTGCCACCAGCAGTGCCGAAGGGGCGGGATCCTACAATGAGCAGTTCTTC
d_call: NA; clone_size: few; v_call: TRBV4-1; j_call: TRBJ2-3; cdr3_aa: CASSQDPSTDTQYF; cdr3_nt: TGCGCCAGCAGCCAAGATCCTAGCACAGATACGCAGTATTTT
d_call: TRBD1; clone_size: NA; v_call: TRBV10-3; j_call: TRBJ1-2; cdr3_aa: CAISEPWTGSGYTF; cdr3_nt: TGTGCCATCAGTGAGCCCTGGACAGGGAGTGGCTACACCTTC
d_call: NA; clone_size: NA; v_call: TRBV7-9; j_call: TRBJ2-2; cdr3_aa: CASSTPGNTGELFF; cdr3_nt: TGTGCCAGCAGCACCCCAGGGAACACCGGGGAGCTGTTTTTT
d_call: NA; clone_size: few; v_call: TRBV5-6; j_call: TRBJ2-5; cdr3_aa: CASSDRETQYF; cdr3_nt: TGTGCCAGCAGCGATAGAGAGACCCAGTACTTC
d_call: NA; clone_size: many; v_call: TRBV12-3/TRBV12-4; j_call: TRBJ1-1; cdr3_aa: CASSFAEGTEAFF; cdr3_nt: TGTGCCAGCAGTTTCGCCGAGGGGACCGAAGCTTTCTTT
d_call: NA; clone_size: few; v_call: TRBV6-2/TRBV6-3; j_call: TRBJ2-5; cdr3_aa: CASSYVNYRVQETQYF; cdr3_nt: TGTGCCAGCAGTTACGTCAACTACAGGGTCCAAGAGACCCAGTACTTC
d_call: NA; clone_size: NA; v_call: TRBV11-2; j_call: TRBJ2-2; cdr3_aa: CASTQGFGELFF; cdr3_nt: TGTGCCAGCACCCAGGGGTTCGGGGAGCTGTTTTTT
d_call: NA; clone_size: few; v_call: TRBV12-3/TRBV12-4; j_call: TRBJ2-1; cdr3_aa: CASSHRSSRSSYNEQFF; cdr3_nt: TGTGCCAGCAGTCACAGGTCCTCCCGTAGCTCCTACAATGAGCAGTTCTTC
d_call: NA; clone_size: few; v_call: TRBV20-1; j_call: TRBJ2-1; cdr3_aa: CSAVEPSREYNEQFF; cdr3_nt: TGCAGTGCCGTAGAGCCATCAAGAGAATACAATGAGCAGTTCTTC
d_call: NA; clone_size: few; v_call: TRBV6-5; j_call: TRBJ1-4; cdr3_aa: CASSSLQRVEKLFF; cdr3_nt: TGTGCCAGCAGTTCCTTACAGCGAGTTGAAAAACTGTTTTTT
d_call: TRBD2; clone_size: many; v_call: TRBV5-1; j_call: TRBJ2-3; cdr3_aa: CASSLLAGGSTDTQYF; cdr3_nt: TGCGCCAGCAGCCTACTAGCGGGGGGAAGCACAGATACGCAGTATTTT
d_call: TRBD2; clone_size: NA; v_call: TRBV5-4; j_call: TRBJ2-3; cdr3_aa: CASSPPTSGGVSDTQYF; cdr3_nt: TGTGCCAGCAGCCCGCCGACTAGCGGGGGGGTGTCAGATACGCAGTATTTT
d_call: TRBD1; clone_size: few; v_call: TRBV10-3; j_call: TRBJ1-6; cdr3_aa: CAISSTGGNSPLHF; cdr3_nt: TGTGCCATCAGTTCAACAGGGGGAAATTCACCCCTCCACTTT
d_call: TRBD1; clone_size: NA; v_call: TRBV5-1; j_call: TRBJ2-1; cdr3_aa: CASSLTGQGARNEQFF; cdr3_nt: TGCGCCAGCAGCTTGACGGGACAGGGGGCGAGAAATGAGCAGTTCTTC
d_call: NA; clone_size: few; v_call: TRBV5-1; j_call: TRBJ2-2; cdr3_aa: CASSLATSGELFF; cdr3_nt: TGCGCCAGCAGCTTGGCCACGTCCGGGGAGCTGTTTTTT
d_call: TRBD2; clone_size: many; v_call: TRBV6-5; j_call: TRBJ2-5; cdr3_aa: CASHRQAGAPETQYF; cdr3_nt: TGTGCCAGCCATCGACAAGCGGGGGCCCCAGAGACCCAGTACTTC
d_call: NA; clone_size: few; v_call: TRBV4-3; j_call: TRBJ2-6; cdr3_aa: CASSQDRELSSGANVLTF; cdr3_nt: TGCGCCAGCAGCCAAGATAGGGAACTCTCATCTGGGGCCAACGTCCTGACTTTC
d_call: TRBD2; clone_size: many; v_call: TRBV7-3; j_call: TRBJ2-1; cdr3_aa: CASSRLAGGGEQFF; cdr3_nt: TGTGCCAGCAGCCGACTAGCGGGAGGAGGGGAGCAGTTCTTC
d_call: NA; clone_size: NA; v_call: TRBV9; j_call: TRBJ2-5; cdr3_aa: CASSVGGIGETQYF; cdr3_nt: TGTGCCAGCAGCGTAGGCGGGATCGGAGAGACCCAGTACTTC
d_call: TRBD2; clone_size: NA; v_call: TRBV6-5; j_call: TRBJ2-1; cdr3_aa: CASSYAGVYNEQFF; cdr3_nt: TGTGCCAGCAGTTACGCGGGGGTTTACAATGAGCAGTTCTTC